A single sample is the source of the 9 T cell receptor beta chains below, sequenced in a study of OX40 agonist ivuxolimab in advanced cancers. TCRdb keeps only in-frame clones here, not all; method: immunoSEQ multiplex PCR. The data show about 87,000 clones, 75% to 90% seen once. Material: CD4+ or CD8+ T cells sorted from blood, obtained in a trial of the OX40 agonist ivuxolimab. These receptors were obtained from an adult with an advanced solid tumor such as melanoma, head and neck, liver or kidney cancer.

This clone was seen a single time. CDR3 loop: CASRREGTDTQYF. The CDR3, as DNA: TGTGCCAGCCGCAGGGAGGGCACAGATACGCAGTATTTT. The chain has TRBV5-6 and TRBJ2-3; possible D gene TRBD2, 6 bases. CDR3 size: 13 residues. Germline CDR1 SGHDT, CDR2 YYEEEE. The V end lost 7 bases, the J end lost 1 base, and 10 bases lay between the germline ends.

This chain joins TRBV7-3 and TRBJ1-2, with no clear D. The V gene lost 6 bases and the J gene lost 2 bases, with 13 bases spanning the gap. The CDR3 consists of 14 residues. Germline loops: CDR1 SGHTA, CDR2 FQGTGA. The CDR3 DNA is TGTGCCAGCAGTCCCTCGAGCTTAAACTATGGCTACACCTTC. Encoded protein: CASSPSSLNYGYTF.

The genes are TRBV7-6 and TRBJ1-1; 7 bases line up with TRBD1. V lost 6 bases to trimming and J lost 7 bases; unmatched junction nucleotides: 11. This CDR3 is 14 amino acids long. CDR1 and CDR2 (germline): SGHVS, FNYEAQ. The CDR3 spells CASSYRTGGGEAFF. CDR3 nucleotides: TGTGCCAGCAGTTATAGGACAGGAGGAGGTGAAGCTTTCTTT.

The V gene is TRBV19, the J gene TRBJ2-7, with 9 positions matching TRBD1. Germline V lookup: CDR1 LNHDA, CDR2 SQIVND (reference sequence). This CDR3 has 16 residues. V gave up 8 bases and J gave up 6 bases; unmatched junction bases: 17. This chain's CDR3 is CASSPAGRTGASEQYF. DNA of the CDR3: TGTGCCAGTTCTCCTGCTGGGAGGACAGGGGCCTCCGAGCAGTACTTC.

The chain uses TRBV29-1 and TRBJ2-1; TRBD2 matches at 8 bases. The CDR3 length is 13 residues. V shed 6 bases, J shed 4 bases, and the junction held 5 bases outside the gene matches. The germline CDR1 and CDR2 sequences are SQVTM and ANQGSEA. The CDR3 nucleotides read TGCAGCGTCGCGGGGGGCCGGTACAATGAGCAGTTCTTC. This encodes CSVAGGRYNEQFF.

The chain combines TRBV4-1 with TRBJ2-3, with D perhaps TRBD1 (7 bases). Per the germline V gene, CDR1 is MGHRA and CDR2 is YSYEKL. V lost 0 bases and J lost 2, with 15 bases in between. The CDR3 is made up of 17 amino acids. CDR3 residues: CASSQDWGDSYTDTQYF. The CDR3 bases are TGCGCCAGCAGCCAAGATTGGGGGGACAGCTACACAGATACGCAGTATTTT.

The chain has TRBV29-1 and TRBJ2-7; possibly TRBD1 for D (5 bases). V was cut by 4 bases and J by 2 bases, with 15 bases left in between. Germline V CDR1 and CDR2: SQVTM, ANQGSEA. This CDR3 comprises 14 residues. CDR3 nucleotides: TGCAGCGTTGTAGGGGCGGCATCCGCCTACGAGCAGTACTTC. Translating gives CSVVGAASAYEQYF.

The V and J genes are TRBV19 and TRBJ1-2, with a possible D match to TRBD1 (6 bases). The CDR3 contains 16 residues. Trimming pared 3 bases from V and 4 bases from J, leaving 18 bases between. Germline-derived CDR1 and CDR2 are LNHDA and SQIVND (reference sequence). The CDR3 nucleotides read TGTGCCAGTAGTATGGATGGTCAAGGGGGTCGCTATGGCTACACCTTC. Translation: CASSMDGQGGRYGYTF.

The J gene is TRBJ1-2, the V gene TRBV10-1; 7 nucleotides align to TRBD1. The CDR3 extends over 13 amino acids. After removal of 5 bases from V and 4 bases from J, the junction contained 4 bases not matched to a gene. CDR1 is WNHNN and CDR2 is SYGVQD in the germline V gene (reference sequence). DNA of the CDR3: TGCGCCAGCAGTAGACAGGGAGGCTATGGCTACACCTTC. Encoded protein: CASSRQGGYGYTF.